The source of this T cell receptor (beta chain) is a study of blood T cell repertoires in COVID-19. This clone showed up just once. V trimming: 5 bases; J trimming: 9 bases; junction bases outside the gene matches: 11. CDR1 and CDR2 (germline): LNHDA, SQIVND (reference sequence). This CDR3 is 16 amino acids long. The data were produced by immunoSEQ multiplex PCR, yet TCRdb's version contains in-frame clones alone and is incomplete. The data contain fewer than 450,000 clones, 90% of them singletons. The TCR was taken from a man aged 18 to 30 who had recovered from COVID-19. Material: PBMCs or T cells enriched from blood (not recorded which). The gene calls are TRBV19 and TRBJ1-6; 9 nucleotides line up with TRBD1. Here the CDR3 reads CASSATSGTGSSPLHF. DNA for the CDR3: TGTGCCAGTAGTGCGACCTCCGGGACAGGGAGTTCACCCCTCCACTTT.